These T cell receptor beta chains were read from a single sample in a study of OX40 agonist ivuxolimab in advanced cancers. Only in-frame clones appear in the TCRdb table, and some are missing; sequencing was by immunoSEQ multiplex PCR. Of about 15,000 clones listed, 50% to 75% are singletons. The sample consisted of CD4+ or CD8+ T cells sorted from blood, taken in a trial of the OX40 agonist ivuxolimab. These receptor sequences come from an adult with an advanced solid tumor such as melanoma, head and neck, liver or kidney cancer. Both conserved end residues are part of each CDR3. The D gene is left open where the match is weak. The size entry is marked missing in some rows and otherwise reads once, few, many or a size class.

>TRBD1|TRBJ1-1|TRBV4-1|15|NA
CASSQATGVGTEAFF
TGCGCCAGCAGCCAAGCGACAGGGGTTGGCACTGAAGCTTTCTTT
>NA|TRBJ1-6|TRBV5-1|15|NA
CASTWGAGYNSPLHF
TGCGCCAGCACGTGGGGGGCCGGGTATAATTCACCCCTCCACTTT
>TRBD2|TRBJ2-5|TRBV7-9|12|NA
CASRGGQETQYF
TGTGCCAGCCGGGGGGGCCAAGAGACCCAGTACTTC
>NA|TRBJ2-1|TRBV6-6|13|NA
CASSHTHGNEQFF
TGTGCCAGCAGTCATACCCACGGGAATGAGCAGTTCTTC
>NA|TRBJ2-7|TRBV11-3|13|NA
CASSLVWGREQYF
TGTGCCAGCAGCTTAGTTTGGGGCCGCGAGCAGTACTTC
>TRBD1|TRBJ1-4|TRBV2|13|NA
CAREDRENEKLFF
TGTGCCAGGGAGGACAGGGAAAATGAAAAACTGTTTTTT
>TRBD1|TRBJ1-4|TRBV25-1|17|NA
CASSRGIGPGVGEKLFF
TGTGCCAGCAGCAGGGGGATAGGGCCAGGGGTCGGTGAAAAACTGTTTTTT
>NA|TRBJ2-5|TRBV4-1|14|medium-sized
CASSQVQGGGTQYF
TGCGCCAGCAGCCAAGTTCAGGGAGGGGGGACCCAGTACTTC
>NA|TRBJ2-7|TRBV6-6|14|NA
CASSLRDTTYEQYF
TGTGCCAGCAGTCTCCGGGACACTACCTACGAGCAGTACTTC
>NA|TRBJ2-1|TRBV5-3|12|NA
CASSLGPYPQFF
TGTGCCAGCAGCTTGGGTCCCTACCCACAGTTCTTC
>NA|TRBJ2-7|TRBV6-6|14|NA
CASSVSALLGEQYF
TGTGCCAGCAGTGTATCAGCCTTGCTGGGAGAGCAGTACTTC
>TRBD2|TRBJ2-7|TRBV11-2|13|NA
CASSLDWGGEQYF
TGTGCCAGCAGCTTAGACTGGGGAGGGGAGCAGTACTTC
>NA|TRBJ1-4|TRBV2|15|NA
CASSEEWGTNEKLFF
TGTGCCAGCAGTGAAGAGTGGGGAACTAATGAAAAACTGTTTTTT
>NA|TRBJ1-4|TRBV7-9|13|large
CASSPGTNEKLFF
TGTGCCAGCAGCCCCGGAACTAATGAAAAACTGTTTTTT
>NA|TRBJ2-7|TRBV27|13|NA
CASSLARNYEQYF
TGTGCCAGCAGTTTAGCCAGAAACTACGAGCAGTACTTC
>NA|TRBJ2-7|TRBV19|15|NA
CASSIVFGSYYEQYF
TGTGCCAGTAGTATAGTTTTTGGCAGCTACTACGAGCAGTACTTC
>NA|TRBJ2-5|TRBV4-1|15|medium-sized
CASSFRRVFQETQYF
TGCGCCAGCAGCTTCCGACGAGTCTTTCAAGAGACCCAGTACTTC
>TRBD1|TRBJ2-7|TRBV4-1|13|NA
CASSQPGTGEQYF
TGCGCCAGCAGCCAACCCGGGACAGGAGAGCAGTACTTC
>NA|TRBJ2-3|TRBV7-6|16|NA
CASSSFGGSGTDTQYF
TGTGCCAGCAGCTCTTTCGGGGGAAGCGGCACAGATACGCAGTATTTT
>NA|TRBJ2-1|TRBV4-1|15|NA
CASSVDSDIYNEQFF
TGCGCCAGCAGTGTAGACAGCGACATCTACAATGAGCAGTTCTTC
>NA|TRBJ1-1|TRBV11-2|13|NA
CASSLSFNTEAFF
TGTGCCAGCAGCTTATCTTTCAACACTGAAGCTTTCTTT
>TRBD2|TRBJ2-7|TRBV7-9|17|NA
CASSLPTSGGASYEQYF
TGTGCCAGCAGCCTCCCGACTAGCGGGGGGGCCTCCTACGAGCAGTACTTC
>TRBD1|TRBJ1-2|TRBV2|14|NA
CASSVQTGGYGYTF
TGTGCCAGCAGTGTCCAGACAGGGGGGTATGGCTACACCTTC
>NA|TRBJ1-5|TRBV10-2|10|few
CATWGPPQHF
TGCGCCACTTGGGGTCCTCCCCAGCATTTT
>NA|TRBJ1-1|TRBV19|12|NA
CATRGWETEAFF
TGTGCCACCAGAGGGTGGGAAACTGAAGCTTTCTTT
>NA|TRBJ1-2|TRBV4-2|13|NA
CASSFLGGLGYTF
TGTGCCAGCAGTTTTCTCGGGGGGCTTGGCTACACCTTC
>TRBD2|TRBJ2-3|TRBV27|17|NA
CASSFPGLAGDTDTQYF
TGTGCCAGCAGTTTTCCGGGACTAGCGGGAGACACAGATACGCAGTATTTT
>TRBD1|TRBJ2-1|TRBV19|14|NA
CASSLGQGINEQFF
TGTGCCAGTAGTCTAGGACAGGGGATCAATGAGCAGTTCTTC
>TRBD2|TRBJ2-1|TRBV10-1|16|NA
CASSAPRAGGLNEQFF
TGCGCCAGCAGTGCCCCCCGGGCGGGGGGGTTGAATGAGCAGTTCTTC